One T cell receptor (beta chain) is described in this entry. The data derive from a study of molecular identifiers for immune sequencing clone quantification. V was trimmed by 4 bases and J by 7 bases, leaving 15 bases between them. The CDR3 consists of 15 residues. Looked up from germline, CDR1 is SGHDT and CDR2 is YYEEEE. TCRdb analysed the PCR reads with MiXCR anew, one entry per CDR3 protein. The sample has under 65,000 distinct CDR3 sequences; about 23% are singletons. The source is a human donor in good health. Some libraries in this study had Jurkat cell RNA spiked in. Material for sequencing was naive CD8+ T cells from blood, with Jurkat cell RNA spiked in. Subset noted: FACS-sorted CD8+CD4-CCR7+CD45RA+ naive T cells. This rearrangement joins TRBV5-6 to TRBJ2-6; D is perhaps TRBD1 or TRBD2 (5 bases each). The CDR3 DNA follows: TGTGCCAGCAGCCGGGGACGGCTCTGTGCCAACGTCCTGACTTTC. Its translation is CASSRGRLCANVLTF.